These 23 T cell receptor beta chains were sequenced from one sample in a study of blood T cell repertoires in COVID-19. Clones were read by immunoSEQ multiplex PCR, and TCRdb kept only the in-frame ones, dropping some. Here the sample spans about 100,000 clones, roughly 90% being singletons. Sample: peripheral blood. Receptors were obtained from a man older than 75 with acute or convalescent COVID-19.

The chain has TRBV6-4 and TRBJ1-5; D not resolved. Trimming left V 7 bases short and J 0 bases short, with 16 bases between. Germline lookup yields CDR1 MRHNA and CDR2 SNTAGT. The CDR3 sequence is 16 residues long. The CDR3 nucleotides read TGTGCCAGCACCGCGGGGAGGGATAATAGCAATCAGCCCCAGCATTTT. Amino acid sequence: CASTAGRDNSNQPQHF.

The chain joins TRBV6-4 to TRBJ2-1; TRBD1 matches at 8 bases. Trimming took 6 bases from V and 0 from J; bases not matched to a gene: 4. The length of the CDR3 is 15 residues. Germline values: CDR1 MRHNA, CDR2 SNTAGT. CDR3 nucleotide sequence: TGTGCCAGCAGCCTCGACAGGGGCTCCTACAATGAGCAGTTCTTC. This gives the protein CASSLDRGSYNEQFF.

This clone is a singleton in its sample. The DNA for the CDR3 is TGTGCCAGCAGAGGGTCAGGGGGCGAGCAGTACTTC. Residues: CASRGSGGEQYF. V and J are TRBV28 and TRBJ2-7, with TRBD1 identical over 7 bases. Germline V lookup: CDR1 MDHEN, CDR2 SYDVKM. The CDR3 is 12 amino acids. The ends lost 6 bases at V and 6 bases at J; junction bases unmatched: 5.

The chain has TRBV7-8 and TRBJ2-7; TRBD2 matches 11 bases. CDR3 length: 16 residues. Germline assignment: CDR1 SGHVS and CDR2 FQNEAQ. Trimming took 1 base from V and 5 from J; bases not matched to a gene: 7. The DNA for the CDR3 is TGTGCCAGCAGCTTAGTCCACACTAGCGGGAGTCACGAGCAGTACTTC. It specifies CASSLVHTSGSHEQYF.

The chain carries TRBV19 and TRBJ2-2; D is unresolved. V lost 5 bases to trimming and J lost 6 bases, with 13 bases between them. Germline CDR1 reads LNHDA; CDR2 reads SQIVND (reference sequence). There are 14 residues in the CDR3. The CDR3 protein is CASSPDKQAGELFF. The CDR3 DNA reads as TGTGCCAGTAGTCCTGACAAGCAGGCCGGGGAGCTGTTTTTT.

V gene TRBV2 combines with J gene TRBJ2-1, with 11 bases identical to TRBD1. The CDR3 length is 15 residues. The V gene's germline CDR1 is SNHLY and CDR2 FYNNEI. V trimming: 8 bases; J trimming: 8 bases; junction bases outside the gene matches: 11. The DNA of the CDR3 is TGTGCCAGCGTTAAAGGACAGGGGGCGGGGGATGAGCAGTTCTTC. Amino acid sequence: CASVKGQGAGDEQFF.

This clone was observed a handful of times. The J gene is TRBJ1-5, the V gene TRBV27; D uncertain. CDR3 size: 16 residues. Germline V lookup: CDR1 MNHEY, CDR2 SMNVEV (reference sequence). Trimming removed 8 bases at V and 1 base at J, with 18 bases between. The CDR3 nucleotides are TGTGCCAGCGGGTGGGCGGGGAGTGGGAGCAATCAGCCCCAGCATTTT. Translated, it gives CASGWAGSGSNQPQHF.

In DNA form, the CDR3 reads TGTGCCAGCAGCCAAGACAGGGATCAGCCCCAGCATTTT. Protein sequence: CASSQDRDQPQHF. The rearrangement joins TRBV7-8 to TRBJ1-5, with TRBD1 identical over 7 bases. Trimming removed 5 bases from V and 5 bases from J; junction bases left unmatched: 3. The CDR3 sequence is 13 residues long. Germline-derived CDR1 and CDR2 are SGHVS and FQNEAQ.

V gene TRBV5-5 combines with J gene TRBJ2-7; TRBD2 is a possible D gene (5 bases). Trimming removed 0 bases at V and 3 bases at J, with 13 bases between. Germline V gene sequence: CDR1 SGHKS, CDR2 YYEKEE (reference sequence). This CDR3 is 15 amino acids long. The CDR3 nucleotides read TGTGCCAGCAGCTTGGGAGGGCGCGGAGGCTACGAGCAGTACTTC. Translating gives CASSLGGRGGYEQYF.

The sample holds one count of this clone. This chain joins TRBV6-5 and TRBJ1-5; D unclear. The CDR3 sequence is 10 residues long. The V end was cut by 7 bases, the J end by 11 bases, with 9 bases between. Per germline, CDR1 MNHEY and CDR2 SVGAGI. This CDR3 is CASTPRTQHF. The CDR3 region has the DNA TGTGCCAGCACCCCGCGGACCCAGCATTTT.

The chain employs TRBV10-3 and TRBJ2-1; 7 bases line up with TRBD2. The CDR3 has 15 amino acids. V lost 4 bases and J lost 5; bases outside the gene matches: 8. CDR1 is ENHRY, CDR2 SYGVKD, per germline. The CDR3 region has the DNA TGTGCCATCAGTGGCGGGGGAGGCGTAGACAATGAGCAGTTCTTC. Translating it yields CAISGGGGVDNEQFF.

The rearrangement links TRBV6-2 or TRBV6-3 to TRBJ1-1, with a possible D match to TRBD1 (5 bases). The CDR3 has 16 amino acids. Trimming took 5 bases from V and 5 from J, leaving 21 bases between them. Germline CDR1 and CDR2: MNHEY and SVGEGT. DNA of the CDR3: TGTGCCAGCAGTACCGTCCCCGTTCTGGGGGGTACTGAAGCTTTCTTT. Protein sequence: CASSTVPVLGGTEAFF.

This clone was recorded once. The chain uses TRBV28 and TRBJ1-2; 7 bases are shared with TRBD1. J lost 4 bases, V lost 6 bases, and 8 bases had no gene match. Germline V gives CDR1 MDHEN, CDR2 SYDVKM. This CDR3 is built from 14 residues. Here the CDR3 DNA reads TGTGCCAGCAGCCGCCAGGGGGGCAGCTATGGCTACACCTTC. It codes for CASSRQGGSYGYTF.

The genes are TRBV19 and TRBJ2-5; D remains ambiguous. The CDR3 has 14 residues. Trimming removed 5 bases at V and 1 base at J, with 11 bases between. Per germline, CDR1 LNHDA and CDR2 SQIVND (reference sequence). In DNA, the CDR3 is TGTGCCAGTAGTTCCTCCGGTGGCCAAGAGACCCAGTACTTC. Its protein is CASSSSGGQETQYF.

The rearrangement links TRBV9 to TRBJ2-2; the match to TRBD2 covers 11 bases. The CDR3 contains 16 residues. Germline CDR1 and CDR2: SGDLS and YYNGEE. The junction had 6 bases not matched to a gene; V was cut back by 4 bases and J by 4 bases. CDR3 nucleotide sequence: TGTGCCAGCAGCTTTAGCGGGAGGGCCCGCACCGGGGAGCTGTTTTTT. It is translated as CASSFSGRARTGELFF.

This clone was picked up a small number of times. The rearrangement uses TRBV12-3 or TRBV12-4 and TRBJ1-6; D call uncertain. The V end was cut by 8 bases, the J end by 3 bases, with 8 bases between. This CDR3 has 13 residues. The CDR3 nucleotides read TGTGCCAGCCGGCGGGGCTATAATTCACCCCTCCACTTT. Protein sequence: CASRRGYNSPLHF.

The chain couples TRBV4-1 to TRBJ2-5; D is uncertain. The CDR3 sequence is 13 residues long. The germline V gene encodes CDR1 MGHRA and CDR2 YSYEKL. The V gene lost 6 bases and the J gene lost 5 bases, with 13 bases spanning the gap. The CDR3 DNA reads TGCGCCAGCAGTACAGCCAGTACGGAGACCCAGTACTTC. Its protein product is CASSTASTETQYF.

This sequence joins TRBV5-8 and TRBJ2-3; maybe TRBD2 (6 bases). Germline V CDR1 and CDR2: SGHTS, YDEGEE. V dropped 3 bases and J dropped 3 bases, with 17 bases sitting between them. CDR3 length: 16 amino acids. CDR3 sequence reads: CASSWGRGRGTDTQYF. DNA for the CDR3: TGTGCCAGCAGCTGGGGACGGGGGAGAGGGACAGATACGCAGTATTTT. Full variable domain (outside the CDR3, taken from reference TRBV5-8 and TRBJ2-3): EAGVTQSPTHLIKTRGQQATLRCSPISGHTSVYWYQQALGLGLQFLLWYDEGEERNRGNFPPRFSGRQFPNYSSELNVNALELEDSALYLCASSWGRGRGTDTQYFGPGTRLTVL.

This chain links TRBV9 with TRBJ2-2; 11 nucleotides agree with TRBD2. Germline-derived CDR1 and CDR2 are SGDLS and YYNGEE. The CDR3 has 15 residues. The V segment lost 1 base and the J segment 7 bases; nucleotides outside the gene matches: 3. The CDR3 coding sequence is TGTGCCAGCAGCGTAACTAGCGGGAGCGGCGGGGAGCTGTTTTTT. This codes for CASSVTSGSGGELFF.

The rearrangement links TRBV10-3 to TRBJ2-1; TRBD2 matches at 7 bases. The CDR3 covers 16 residues. Trimming removed 2 bases from V and 6 bases from J; junction bases left unmatched: 10. Germline CDR1 and CDR2: ENHRY and SYGVKD. The CDR3 here is CAISETAGVVANEQFF. For the CDR3, the DNA is TGTGCCATCAGTGAGACGGCGGGAGTGGTGGCCAATGAGCAGTTCTTC.

The table lists this clone with a few counts. At the DNA level, this CDR3 is encoded by other sequences in the same sample as well. This chain joins TRBV5-1 and TRBJ2-1, with TRBD1 identical over 10 bases. CDR3 length: 16 amino acids. Looked up from germline, CDR1 is SGHRS and CDR2 is YFSETQ. The trim removed 0 bases at V and 7 bases at J, leaving 7 bases unmatched. The CDR3 reads CASSLAPGQGNNEQFF. CDR3 DNA sequence: TGCGCCAGCAGCTTGGCCCCGGGACAGGGGAATAATGAGCAGTTCTTC.

The V call is TRBV6-5, the J call TRBJ2-7; tentative D call: TRBD2 (7 bases). Germline-derived CDR1 and CDR2 are MNHEY and SVGAGI. V gave up 6 bases and J gave up 3 bases, with 15 bases separating them. This CDR3 has 14 residues. Written as DNA, the CDR3 is TGTGCCAGCAGCCAAGGGGGGGGAGGCTACGAGCAGTACTTC. It is translated as CASSQGGGGYEQYF.

The gene calls are TRBV28 and TRBJ1-1; 7 positions match TRBD1. Germline CDR1 and CDR2: MDHEN and SYDVKM. The V and J ends lost 6 bases and 10 bases, in that order; junction bases with no gene match: 5. The CDR3 runs 11 residues. The CDR3 here is CASRIQGRAFF. The CDR3 DNA reads as TGTGCCAGCAGAATACAGGGGAGAGCTTTCTTT.